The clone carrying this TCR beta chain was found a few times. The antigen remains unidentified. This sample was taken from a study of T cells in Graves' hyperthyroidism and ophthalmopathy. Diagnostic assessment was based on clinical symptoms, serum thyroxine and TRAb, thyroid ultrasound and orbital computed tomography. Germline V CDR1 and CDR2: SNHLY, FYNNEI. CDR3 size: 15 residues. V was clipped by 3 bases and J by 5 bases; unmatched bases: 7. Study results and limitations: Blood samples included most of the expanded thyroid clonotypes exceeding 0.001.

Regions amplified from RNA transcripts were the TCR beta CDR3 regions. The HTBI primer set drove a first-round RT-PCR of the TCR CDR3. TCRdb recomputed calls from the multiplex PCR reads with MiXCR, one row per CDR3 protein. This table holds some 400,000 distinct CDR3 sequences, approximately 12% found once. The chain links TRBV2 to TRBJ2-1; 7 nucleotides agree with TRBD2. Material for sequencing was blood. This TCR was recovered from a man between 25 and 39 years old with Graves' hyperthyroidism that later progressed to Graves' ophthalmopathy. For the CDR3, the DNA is TGTGCCAGCAGTGAGTGGGGGGGGTCAAACAATGAGCAGTTCTTC. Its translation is CASSEWGGSNNEQFF.